The rows below give T cell receptor beta chains drawn from one sample of a study of CD8 T cells in Susac syndrome. TCRdb called the immunoSEQ multiplex PCR reads again in MiXCR, with one record for every CDR3 protein. The sample holds under 200,000 distinct CDR3 sequences; about 92% are singletons and the top ten take around 0.079%. Sequencing input: CD4+ T cells from PBMCs. These TCRs come from a human donor in good health. Both conserved end residues are part of each CDR3. Fields, in order: J gene, D gene, V gene, clone size, CDR3 DNA, CDR3 protein. D genes are given only for firm matches. Some rows mark clone size as missing; the rest say once, few, many or name a class of expanded clone.

TRBJ1-3 - TRBV19 - TGTGCCAGTAGTATTTCTGATGGAAACACCATATATTTT CASSISDGNTIYF
TRBJ2-1 TRBD2 TRBV18 - TGTGCCAGCTCACCACCCCTAGCGGGGGGGAGTGAGCAGTTCTTC CASSPPLAGGSEQFF
TRBJ2-7 TRBD1 TRBV5-1 - TGCGCCAGCAGCCCGGACAGGGTAGTTGGCTACGAGCAGTACTTC CASSPDRVVGYEQYF
TRBJ1-3 TRBD1 TRBV7-9 - TGTGCCAGCAGCCGGCGGGACAGGGTCGGTGGAAACACCATATATTTT CASSRRDRVGGNTIYF
TRBJ2-1 - TRBV24-1 - TGTGCCACCAGCCAAACTACCTCCCCATACAATGAGCAGTTCTTC CATSQTTSPYNEQFF
TRBJ1-5 - TRBV24-1 - TGTGCCACCAGTGATGAAAGCAATCAGCCCCAGCATTTT CATSDESNQPQHF
TRBJ2-7 - TRBV7-2 once TGTGCCAGCAGCTTATACGGGGCCTCCTACGAGCAGTACTTC CASSLYGASYEQYF
TRBJ1-4 - TRBV15 - TGTGCCACCAGCATTAATCCGGCAGGCGAAGGTGAAAAACTGTTTTTT CATSINPAGEGEKLFF
TRBJ2-1 - TRBV25-1 - TGTGCCAGCAGTGAGATGGGGTCCAATGAGCAGTTCTTC CASSEMGSNEQFF
TRBJ1-2 - TRBV2 - TGTGCCAGCCTTGAGGGAGCCACTACTAACTATGGCTACACCTTC CASLEGATTNYGYTF
TRBJ1-1 - TRBV7-2 - TGTGCCAGCAGCTTAGCATCCGGGACCACTGAAGCTTTCTTT CASSLASGTTEAFF
TRBJ2-7 TRBD1 TRBV5-1 few TGTGCCAGCAGCTTAACAGGGGGGACCTACGAGCAGTACTTC CASSLTGGTYEQYF
TRBJ2-2 TRBD2 TRBV20-1 - TGCAGTGCTAGTATCGCGGGAGGGAACACCGGGGAGCTGTTTTTT CSASIAGGNTGELFF
TRBJ2-1 TRBD1 TRBV6-2/TRBV6-3 - TGTGCCAGCAGTCGACAGGGTTATGAGCAGTTCTTC CASSRQGYEQFF
TRBJ2-5 - TRBV7-2 - TGTGCCAGCAGCTTAGACCCGGGGCTGGAGACCCAGTACTTC CASSLDPGLETQYF
TRBJ2-5 - TRBV28 - TGTGCCAGCAGTTTATACAGGAAGGGAGAGACCCAGTACTTC CASSLYRKGETQYF
TRBJ2-7 TRBD1 TRBV20-1 - TGCAGTGCCTACACAGGGGGCGGGTACGAGCAGTACTTC CSAYTGGGYEQYF
TRBJ2-7 - TRBV3-1 - TGTGCCAGCAGCCCGCGGGGAGTGGCCAAGCAGTACTTC CASSPRGVAKQYF
TRBJ2-1 - TRBV4-2 - TGTGCCAGCAGCCAAGTCAGACTTCACTCGGCCCATGAGCAGTTCTTC CASSQVRLHSAHEQFF
TRBJ2-4 - TRBV19 - TGTGCCAGTAGTATAGGCGGAGGGGGAAACATTCAGTACTTC CASSIGGGGNIQYF
TRBJ2-7 - TRBV7-9 - TGTGCCAGCAGCTTAGTTGTAGGGTTTGGCGAGCAGTACTTC CASSLVVGFGEQYF
TRBJ2-1 - TRBV20-1 once TGCAGTGCTAGAGGTGTGGAAGTGGGGCAGTTCTTC CSARGVEVGQFF
TRBJ2-1 - TRBV20-1 - TGCAGTGCTATCGGACTCCCCAGCCCCTACAATGAGCAGTTCTTC CSAIGLPSPYNEQFF
TRBJ1-3 - TRBV20-1 - TGCAGTGCCGAGCTCCGCGGGGGAAACACCATATATTTT CSAELRGGNTIYF
TRBJ2-7 - TRBV5-6 few TGTGCCAGCAGCTGGGGGTCCTACGAGCAGTACTTC CASSWGSYEQYF
TRBJ1-1 - TRBV7-9 once TGTGCCAGCAGCTTAGAAACTTCGACAGCAGAAGCTTTCTTT CASSLETSTAEAFF
TRBJ1-5 - TRBV11-2 - TGTGCCAGCAGCTTAGATGTTCCGTCCCAGAGAGATCAGCCCCAGCATTTT CASSLDVPSQRDQPQHF
TRBJ2-2 TRBD1 TRBV5-1 - TGCGCCAGCAGCTTGAGCGCAGGGGGCCCCGGGGAGCTGTTTTTT CASSLSAGGPGELFF
TRBJ1-1 - TRBV29-1 - TGCAGCGTTGTCGGCAGACTGCAGAACACTGAAGCTTTCTTT CSVVGRLQNTEAFF
TRBJ2-5 - TRBV7-2 - TGTGCCAGCAGCTTACCCCCCTCAGGGCAAGAGACCCAGTACTTC CASSLPPSGQETQYF
TRBJ2-6 - TRBV6-5 - TGTGCCAGCAGTTATTACAGGGCCCCAGCCTCTGGGGCCAACGTCCTGACTTTC CASSYYRAPASGANVLTF
TRBJ2-3 - TRBV4-1 once TGCGCCTCTGCCGGGTGGCCCGACACAGATACGCAGTATTTT CASAGWPDTDTQYF
TRBJ2-3 - TRBV20-1 - TGCAGTGCTAGCCTCGGACGCGGCTCGGGTACAGATACGCAGTATTTT CSASLGRGSGTDTQYF
TRBJ2-3 TRBD1 TRBV29-1 - TGCAGCGCCGACAGGGGCGCCCCAGATACGCAGTATTTT CSADRGAPDTQYF
TRBJ1-1 - TRBV7-9 - TGTGCCAGCAGCTCGAAAGACCGGACTGAAGCTTTCTTT CASSSKDRTEAFF
TRBJ1-1 - TRBV10-3 - TGTGCCATCACCGCGAAGATAGTGATCAACCCAGGGGCTGAAGCTTTCTTT CAITAKIVINPGAEAFF
TRBJ1-2 TRBD1 TRBV29-1 - TGCAGCGTCCGGCAGCAGGGGGTGTGGGGCTACACCTTC CSVRQQGVWGYTF
TRBJ1-5 - TRBV28 - TGTGCCAGCAGTTCGCCCTCGCCCCAGCATTTT CASSSPSPQHF
TRBJ2-7 - TRBV11-2 - TGTGCCAGCAGCTTAGTTGGACAGAGCAAATCCTACGAGCAGTACTTC CASSLVGQSKSYEQYF
TRBJ2-3 - TRBV20-1 - TGCAGTGCTAGAGATTCAGGGAGGATAAGCACAGATACGCAGTATTTT CSARDSGRISTDTQYF
TRBJ2-2 - TRBV12-3/TRBV12-4 - TGTGCCAGCACATTGATGGCAGGGTCCGGGGAGCTGTTTTTT CASTLMAGSGELFF
TRBJ1-2 TRBD1 TRBV28 - TGTGCCAGCAGCCTTCAGGGGGCTGGCTATGGCTACACCTTC CASSLQGAGYGYTF
TRBJ1-5 TRBD1 TRBV18 - TGTGCCAGCTCACGGCCCGGGACAGGGTTAAAGAGCAATCAGCCCCAGCATTTT CASSRPGTGLKSNQPQHF
TRBJ2-2 - TRBV30 once TGTGCCTGGAGTCACTGGGGGACCGGGGAGCTGTTTTTT CAWSHWGTGELFF
TRBJ2-5 - TRBV3-1 - TGTGCCAGCAGCCAAGATTGGGGGCTGGAGACCCAGTACTTC CASSQDWGLETQYF
TRBJ2-6 - TRBV5-4 - TGTGCCAGCAGCTTGGGACACTCTGGGGCCAACGTCCTGACTTTC CASSLGHSGANVLTF
TRBJ2-5 TRBD2 TRBV28 - TGTGCCAGCAGGGCATGGGGGGAGGGTGAGAAGACCCAGTACTTC CASRAWGEGEKTQYF
TRBJ1-1 TRBD1 TRBV10-1 - TGCGCCAGCAGTGGGACAGGGGATGTTGAAGCTTTCTTT CASSGTGDVEAFF
TRBJ2-5 - TRBV20-1 - TGCAGTGCCCTCAATCCCCGGGCCAGCCAAGAGACCCAGTACTTC CSALNPRASQETQYF
TRBJ2-3 - TRBV7-3 few TGTGCCAGCAGCTCCGGTTTGGGGGATACGCAGTATTTT CASSSGLGDTQYF